Sequencing of this T cell receptor beta chain was carried out in a study of T cells in women clearing cervical HPV infection. Comment on this clone: From the germline J gene comes the end of the CDR3, since the read stops 3 residues before it.

Trimming at V came to 6 bases and at J to 4 bases, leaving 6 bases not matched to a gene. There are 14 residues in the CDR3. The germline CDR1 and CDR2 sequences are DFQATT and SNEGSKA (reference sequence). Profiling relied on immunoSEQ multiplex PCR, and the TCRdb table lists in-frame clones only, not all of them. The sample data list 30,000 or so clones. The chain employs TRBV20-1 and TRBJ2-1; 10 bases are shared with TRBD1. Material: blood buffy coat. This receptor was obtained from a woman between 18 and 69 years old with a cervical HPV16 infection that either progressed to CIN3+ or cleared (not recorded which). The CDR3 sequence: CSAKTGGHYNEQFF. Incomplete CDR3 DNA: TGCAGTGCCAAGACAGGGGGCCATTACAATGAG.